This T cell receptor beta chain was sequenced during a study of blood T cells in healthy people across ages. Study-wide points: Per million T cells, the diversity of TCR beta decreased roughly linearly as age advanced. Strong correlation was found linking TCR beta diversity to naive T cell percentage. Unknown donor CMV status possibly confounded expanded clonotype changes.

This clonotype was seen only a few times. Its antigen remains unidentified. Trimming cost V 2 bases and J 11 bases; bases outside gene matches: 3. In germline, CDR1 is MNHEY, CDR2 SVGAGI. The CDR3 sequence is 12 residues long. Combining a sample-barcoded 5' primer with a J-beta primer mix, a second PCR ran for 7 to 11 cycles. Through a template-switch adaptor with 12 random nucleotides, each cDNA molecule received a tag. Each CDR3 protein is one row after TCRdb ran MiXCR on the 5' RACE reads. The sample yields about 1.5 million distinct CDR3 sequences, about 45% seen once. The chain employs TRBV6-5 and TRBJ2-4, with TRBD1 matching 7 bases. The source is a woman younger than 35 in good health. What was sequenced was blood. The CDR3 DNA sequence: TGTGCCAGCAGTTACAACAGGGGCGTTCAGTACTTC. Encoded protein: CASSYNRGVQYF.